This TCR beta chain was identified in a study of siplizumab effects on memory and regulatory T cells. Study-level results: Major contributors to the alloresponse seemed to be naive T cells, which also appeared more diverse than memory cells. Unstimulated subsets contained matches for only a minor fraction of alloreactive clones.

Assays covered 10^5 or so TCR templates per sample. Measured with immunoSEQ multiplex PCR; TCRdb has only the in-frame clones, and not every one. The repertoire holds 110,000 or so clones, with roughly 91% as singletons. There are 16 residues in the CDR3. The junction had 6 bases not matched to a gene; V was cut back by 1 base and J by 2 bases. Regarding this clone: Its antigen is currently unknown.

The receptor was derived from a human donor in good health. Sequencing was performed on CD4+ T cells sorted from blood. This rearrangement joins TRBV5-3 to TRBJ2-1; 7 nucleotides line up with TRBD2. TRBV5-3 is treated as an ORF (open reading frame) with a function not yet certain. CDR3 residues: CARSLRTGGAYNEQFF. Written as DNA, the CDR3 is TGTGCCAGAAGCTTGCGGACGGGAGGAGCCTACAATGAGCAGTTCTTC.